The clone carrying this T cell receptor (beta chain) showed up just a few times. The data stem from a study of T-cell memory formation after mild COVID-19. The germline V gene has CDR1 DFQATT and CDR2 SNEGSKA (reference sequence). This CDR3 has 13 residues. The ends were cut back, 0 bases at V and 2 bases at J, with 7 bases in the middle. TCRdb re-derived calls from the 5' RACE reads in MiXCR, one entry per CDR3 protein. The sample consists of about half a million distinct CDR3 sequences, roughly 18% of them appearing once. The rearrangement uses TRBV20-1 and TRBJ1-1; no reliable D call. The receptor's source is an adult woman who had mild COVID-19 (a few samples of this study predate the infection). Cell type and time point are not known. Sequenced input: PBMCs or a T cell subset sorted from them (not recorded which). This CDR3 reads CSARDRGNTEAFF. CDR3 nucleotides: TGCAGTGCTAGAGATCGAGGTAACACTGAAGCTTTCTTT.